These T cell receptor beta chains were read from a single sample in a study of blood T cell repertoires in COVID-19. Sequencing was performed with immunoSEQ multiplex PCR; in TCRdb, only in-frame clones are kept and a portion is missing. Of approximately 230,000 clones in the sample, around 80% were seen once. The sample consisted of PBMCs or T cells enriched from blood (not recorded which). The receptors were gathered from a man between 35 and 55 years old who had recovered from COVID-19. Each CDR3 is given with its conserved first and last residue. D genes are given only for firm matches. Expanded clones get a size class; other rows say once, few or many, or leave the size out.

J: TRBJ2-7; size: .; V: TRBV18; D: TRBD2; CDR3: CASSQYTSGGSYEQYF; DNA: TGTGCCAGCTCACAGTATACTAGCGGGGGGTCCTACGAGCAGTACTTC
J: TRBJ2-3; size: .; V: TRBV3-1/TRBV3-2; D: .; CDR3: CASSQEGLADTQYF; DNA: TGTGCCAGCAGCCAAGAGGGTCTAGCAGATACGCAGTATTTT
J: TRBJ2-2; size: once; V: TRBV10-3; D: .; CDR3: CAIGTGSTSNTGELFF; DNA: TGTGCCATCGGCACAGGGTCAACTTCGAACACCGGGGAGCTGTTTTTT
J: TRBJ2-1; size: once; V: TRBV19; D: .; CDR3: CASSHFAGKENRNEQFF; DNA: TGTGCCAGTAGTCACTTCGCCGGGAAAGAAAATAGGAATGAGCAGTTCTTC
J: TRBJ2-3; size: once; V: TRBV5-6; D: .; CDR3: CASSAARGGVNTQYF; DNA: TGTGCCAGCAGCGCCGCTAGGGGTGGGGTCAATACGCAGTATTTT
J: TRBJ2-5; size: .; V: TRBV5-1; D: TRBD2; CDR3: CASSFLAGEQTQYF; DNA: TGCGCCAGCAGCTTTTTAGCGGGAGAGCAGACCCAGTACTTC
J: TRBJ1-3; size: few; V: TRBV5-1; D: .; CDR3: CASSLDRNGNTIYF; DNA: TGCGCCAGCAGCTTGGACAGGAATGGAAACACCATATATTTT
J: TRBJ1-1; size: .; V: TRBV5-1; D: TRBD1; CDR3: CASRTQGDTEAFF; DNA: TGCGCCAGCAGAACCCAGGGGGACACTGAAGCTTTCTTT
J: TRBJ2-3; size: .; V: TRBV5-5; D: TRBD2; CDR3: CASSTGTSASTDTQYF; DNA: TGTGCCAGCAGCACCGGGACTAGTGCTAGCACAGATACGCAGTATTTT
J: TRBJ2-1; size: .; V: TRBV28; D: .; CDR3: CASRGAPRDEQFF; DNA: TGTGCCAGCAGGGGAGCTCCTAGAGATGAGCAGTTCTTC
J: TRBJ2-2; size: .; V: TRBV9; D: TRBD2; CDR3: CASSRLPLSGGNTGELFF; DNA: TGTGCCAGCAGCAGACTACCCCTTAGCGGGGGGAACACCGGGGAGCTGTTTTTT
J: TRBJ1-3; size: .; V: TRBV5-4; D: .; CDR3: CASSFGQKKGNTIYF; DNA: TGTGCCAGCAGCTTCGGACAGAAAAAGGGCAACACCATATATTTT
J: TRBJ1-1; size: .; V: TRBV18; D: .; CDR3: CASSPMPLQNTEAFF; DNA: TGTGCCAGCTCCCCTATGCCACTCCAGAACACTGAAGCTTTCTTT
J: TRBJ2-3; size: .; V: TRBV6-2/TRBV6-3; D: .; CDR3: CASSYPNLSGDTQYF; DNA: TGTGCCAGCAGTTACCCAAATCTCTCGGGAGATACGCAGTATTTT
J: TRBJ2-1; size: .; V: TRBV4-1; D: TRBD2; CDR3: CASSLNVGGVVSYNEQFF; DNA: TGCGCCAGCAGCCTAAACGTGGGGGGGGTAGTATCCTACAATGAGCAGTTCTTC
J: TRBJ2-5; size: .; V: TRBV12-3/TRBV12-4; D: .; CDR3: CASTERGSRTQYF; DNA: TGTGCCAGCACCGAAAGGGGCTCAAGGACCCAGTACTTC
J: TRBJ1-2; size: .; V: TRBV7-2; D: TRBD1; CDR3: CASSPAGQGPYGYTF; DNA: TGTGCCAGCAGCCCAGCCGGACAGGGGCCCTATGGCTACACCTTC
J: TRBJ1-6; size: .; V: TRBV7-3; D: .; CDR3: CASSSRAHSPLHF; DNA: TGTGCCAGCAGCTCCCGCGCACATTCACCCCTCCACTTT
J: TRBJ2-1; size: .; V: TRBV5-4; D: TRBD2; CDR3: CASSLGLAANNEQFF; DNA: TGTGCCAGCAGCTTGGGACTAGCGGCCAACAATGAGCAGTTCTTC
J: TRBJ2-5; size: .; V: TRBV4-1; D: .; CDR3: CASSQDLMREETQYF; DNA: TGCGCCAGCAGCCAAGATTTAATGAGGGAAGAGACCCAGTACTTC
J: TRBJ2-5; size: .; V: TRBV2; D: .; CDR3: CASTGVGETQYF; DNA: TGTGCCAGCACAGGGGTGGGAGAGACCCAGTACTTC
J: TRBJ1-2; size: .; V: TRBV5-1; D: TRBD1; CDR3: CASSPDRGGRGYTF; DNA: TGCGCCAGCAGCCCGGACAGGGGTGGTCGAGGCTACACCTTC
J: TRBJ2-5; size: few; V: TRBV6-5; D: .; CDR3: CASSRAGRETQYF; DNA: TGTGCCAGCAGTAGGGCGGGACGGGAGACCCAGTACTTC
J: TRBJ2-1; size: .; V: TRBV6-4; D: .; CDR3: CASKFQPGAYNEQFF; DNA: TGTGCCAGCAAATTCCAACCGGGGGCCTACAATGAGCAGTTCTTC